The 14 T cell receptor beta chains presented below share a single source sample, sequenced in a study of CD8+ T cells in alopecia areata. Reverse transcribed after extraction, RNA yielded cDNA as the sequencing template. Data came from immunoSEQ multiplex PCR; TCRdb stores just in-frame clones and leaves some out. This table has about 64,000 clones, 44% appearing once. Sequencing used NKG2D-low CD8+ T cells sorted from blood. These receptors all come from a human donor with alopecia areata.

This clone was seen a handful of times. The rearrangement uses TRBV7-2 and TRBJ2-1; weak D call: TRBD2 (5 bases). The CDR3 extends over 11 amino acids. Per germline, CDR1 SGHTA and CDR2 FQGNSA. The V end was cut by 3 bases, the J end by 12 bases, with 9 bases between. This chain's CDR3 is CASSFEGTQFF. CDR3 DNA: TGTGCCAGCAGCTTTGAGGGAACGCAGTTCTTC.

CDR3 bases: TGCGCCAGCAGCCTATGGGGAGAGAACACTGAAGCTTTCTTT. Its translation is CASSLWGENTEAFF. The chain is built from TRBV5-1 and TRBJ1-1; unclear D gene. Per germline, CDR1 SGHRS and CDR2 YFSETQ. V lost 4 bases and J 1 base, leaving 11 bases between the germline ends. The length of the CDR3 is 14 residues.

The chain links TRBV5-1 to TRBJ2-1, with D possibly being TRBD2 (6 bases). There are 16 residues in the CDR3. V was trimmed by 0 bases and J by 9 bases, leaving 19 bases between them. CDR1 and CDR2 (germline): SGHRS, YFSETQ. The CDR3 DNA reads TGCGCCAGCAGCTTGGTGTCTAGCGTGGCTTTCAGTGAGCAGTTCTTC. Translation gives CASSLVSSVAFSEQFF.

The chain couples TRBV27 to TRBJ2-1, with 9 bases aligning to TRBD2. CDR3 length: 15 amino acids. J was trimmed by 7 bases and V by 4 bases; bases with no gene match: 8. Germline CDR1 is MNHEY and CDR2 is SMNVEV (reference sequence). The CDR3 bases are TGTGCCAGCAGTTGGAATAGCGGGAGTAGGAATGAGCAGTTCTTC. Protein: CASSWNSGSRNEQFF.

The rearrangement links TRBV6-4 to TRBJ2-2, with 7 bases that match TRBD2. CDR1 MRHNA and CDR2 SNTAGT come from the germline V gene. V trimming: 0 bases; J trimming: 8 bases; junction bases outside the gene matches: 3. The CDR3 is 14 amino acids. Written as DNA, the CDR3 is TGTGCCAGCAGTGACTCGGCGGGAGCGGGGGAGCTGTTTTTT. Its translation is CASSDSAGAGELFF.

This clone was counted between two and nine times. CDR3 in DNA: TGCGCCAGCAGCTATAGGGGGGACACTGAAGCTTTCTTT. Translating gives CASSYRGDTEAFF. J is TRBJ1-1 and V is TRBV5-1; perhaps TRBD1 as D (6 bases). Germline values: CDR1 SGHRS, CDR2 YFSETQ. The V end was cut by 3 bases, the J end by 3 bases, with 9 bases between. The CDR3 spans 13 residues.

The V call is TRBV27, the J call TRBJ2-4; D is ambiguous. CDR1 is MNHEY and CDR2 is SMNVEV in the germline V gene (reference sequence). The CDR3 sequence is 13 residues long. The V and J ends lost 2 bases and 8 bases respectively, with 10 bases between them. The CDR3 sequence: CASSLSGGHIQYF. The DNA for the CDR3 is TGTGCCAGCAGTTTAAGTGGCGGACACATTCAGTACTTC.

The chain uses TRBV4-1 and TRBJ2-7; 8 nucleotides line up with TRBD2. CDR1 MGHRA and CDR2 YSYEKL come from the germline V gene. The CDR3 has 14 residues. The junction had 9 bases not matched to a gene; V was cut back by 6 bases and J by 5 bases. DNA for the CDR3: TGCGCCAGCAGTCCGGGACTAGGGGCGAACGAGCAGTACTTC. As protein: CASSPGLGANEQYF.

V gene TRBV28 combines with J gene TRBJ2-1, with D possibly being TRBD2 (6 bases). V was shortened by 6 bases and J by 10 bases, with 13 bases between the two germline ends. Per germline, CDR1 MDHEN and CDR2 SYDVKM. The CDR3 runs 12 residues. The CDR3 reads CASRTTREEQFF. CDR3 nucleotides: TGTGCCAGCAGAACAACCCGGGAGGAGCAGTTCTTC.

A few counts support this clone. This chain joins TRBV7-9 and TRBJ2-7, with 8 bases matching TRBD1. The germline CDR1 and CDR2 sequences are SEHNR and FQNEAQ (reference sequence). V shed 5 bases and J 0 bases; nucleotides not matched to a gene: 6. This CDR3 spans 15 amino acids. The CDR3 DNA sequence: TGTGCCAGCAGCCACCGGGACAGGAGCTCCTACGAGCAGTACTTC. This sequence encodes CASSHRDRSSYEQYF.

As concerns this clone: Other DNA sequences of this sample code for an identical CDR3. The chain's CDR3 is CASSLAGEGNEQFF. In DNA form, the CDR3 reads TGTGCCAGCAGTTTAGCAGGGGAAGGCAATGAGCAGTTCTTC. This rearrangement joins TRBV27 to TRBJ2-1; maybe TRBD1 (6 bases). CDR3 length: 14 amino acids. With 2 bases removed from V and 6 bases from J, the gap between germline ends came to 11 bases. Germline CDR1 reads MNHEY; CDR2 reads SMNVEV (reference sequence).

DNA for the CDR3: TGCGCCAGCAGCTCCAACCGGGAGGATGGATCCTACGAGCAGTACTTC. The encoded protein is CASSSNREDGSYEQYF. This sequence joins TRBV5-1 and TRBJ2-7, with 7 bases fitting TRBD2. Germline V gene sequence: CDR1 SGHRS, CDR2 YFSETQ. The V and J ends lost 3 bases and 1 base, in that order; junction bases with no gene match: 10. The CDR3 spans 16 residues.

This clone was observed a handful of times. The chain recombines TRBV7-9 with TRBJ2-1; D is unresolved. The V gene lost 5 bases and the J gene lost 9 bases, with 11 bases spanning the gap. Germline CDR1 SEHNR, CDR2 FQNEAQ (reference sequence). The CDR3 is 12 residues long. The DNA of the CDR3 is TGTGCCAGCAGCACCCTTGGGCGTGAGCAGTTCTTC. Encoded protein: CASSTLGREQFF.

V is TRBV29-1 and J is TRBJ2-1, with no clear D. V dropped 7 bases and J dropped 3 bases, with 13 bases sitting between them. CDR1 and CDR2 from the germline V gene are SQVTM and ANQGSEA. The CDR3 has 13 amino acids. This CDR3 is CSAEPRIYNEQFF. In DNA form, the CDR3 reads TGCAGCGCAGAGCCCAGAATCTACAATGAGCAGTTCTTC.